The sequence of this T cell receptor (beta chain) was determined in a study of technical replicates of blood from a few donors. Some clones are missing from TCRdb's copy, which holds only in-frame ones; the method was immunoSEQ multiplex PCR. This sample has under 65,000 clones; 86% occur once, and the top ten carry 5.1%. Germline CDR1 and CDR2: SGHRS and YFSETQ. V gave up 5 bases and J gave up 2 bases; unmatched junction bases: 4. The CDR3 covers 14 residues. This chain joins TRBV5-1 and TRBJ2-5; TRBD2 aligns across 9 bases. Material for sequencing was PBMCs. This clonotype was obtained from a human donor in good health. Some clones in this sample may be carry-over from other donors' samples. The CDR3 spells CASRPSGVQETQYF. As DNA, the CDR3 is TGCGCCAGCAGACCTAGCGGGGTACAAGAGACCCAGTACTTC.